Listed below are T cell receptor beta chains from one sample, sequenced in a study of read filtering for tumor transcriptome and immune sequencing. Each CDR3 protein gets one entry after TCRdb re-called the reads with MiXCR. There are fewer than 150,000 distinct CDR3 sequences in the sample; approximately 13% occur only once, and roughly 11% lies in the top ten. Sequencing input: a population of CD138-negative cells sorted from bone marrow. Receptors originate from a donor at least 40 years old with multiple myeloma. Each CDR3 is given with its conserved first and last residue. A D gene is named only where the DNA matches it firmly. Only some rows state a clone size, as once, few, many or a class for expanded clones.

many	.	TRBV5-1	TRBJ2-3	CASSPVTASTDTQYF	TGCGCCAGCAGCCCGGTTACCGCTAGCACAGATACGCAGTATTTT
many	.	TRBV20-1	TRBJ2-2	CSAREGAEAGELFF	TGCAGTGCTAGAGAGGGAGCGGAGGCCGGGGAGCTGTTTTTT
.	TRBD2	TRBV19	TRBJ2-5	CASSRSSGRVETQYF	TGTGCCAGTAGCAGATCTAGCGGGAGGGTAGAGACCCAGTACTTC
many	.	TRBV27	TRBJ2-1	CASSLRSSLGEQFF	TGTGCCAGCAGTTTACGGTCTAGTCTGGGCGAGCAGTTCTTC
many	TRBD1	TRBV29-1	TRBJ2-5	CSFFLDRARYF	TGCAGCTTTTTTTTAGACAGGGCAAGGTACTTC
many	.	TRBV7-9	TRBJ2-1	CASSPLTSREQFF	TGTGCCAGCAGCCCACTCACTAGCAGGGAGCAGTTCTTC
.	.	TRBV20-1	TRBJ1-3	CSAGRVGNTIYF	TGCAGTGCTGGCAGGGTTGGAAACACCATATATTTT
few	.	TRBV19	TRBJ2-3	CASNPDSSSTDTQYF	TGTGCCAGTAATCCCGACTCGTCTAGCACAGATACGCAGTATTTT
many	TRBD2	TRBV7-2	TRBJ2-1	CASSTLAGGRYNEQFF	TGTGCCAGCAGCACTCTAGCGGGGGGGCGCTACAATGAGCAGTTCTTC
few	TRBD1	TRBV3-1	TRBJ2-5	CASSPIRGRTETQYF	TGTGCCAGCAGCCCAATCAGGGGGCGAACGGAGACCCAGTACTTC